These 27 T cell receptor beta chains originate from one sample sequenced in a study of metastatic and nonmetastatic thyroid tumors. No patient received treatment before thyroid surgery. With MiXCR, TCRdb called clones anew from the PCR reads. This sample has roughly 61,000 clones, with about 4% found just once. What was sequenced was blood. These TCRs come from a female donor with papillary thyroid cancer or a benign thyroid nodule (not recorded which). Some clones in this sample may be carry-over from other donors' samples.

This clone was counted at least ten times. The gene calls are TRBV6-1 and TRBJ2-1, with D maybe TRBD1 (6 bases). CDR1 MNHNS and CDR2 SASEGT come from the germline V gene. Trimming took 3 bases from V and 0 from J, leaving 9 bases between them. CDR3 length: 15 residues. CDR3 protein: CASSEDSSSYNEQFF. The CDR3 DNA is TGTGCCAGCAGTGAGGACAGTTCCTCCTACAATGAGCAGTTCTTC.

This clone has a count of ten or more. This chain connects TRBV30 to TRBJ2-7; no clear D. With 1 base removed from V and 2 bases from J, the gap between germline ends came to 15 bases. Germline CDR1 and CDR2: GTSNPN and SVGIG (reference sequence). This CDR3 contains 15 residues. The CDR3, as DNA: TGTGCCTGGAGTGGGGCCCGGGTGGGGACCTACGAGCAGTACTTC. Translation: CAWSGARVGTYEQYF. The whole variable domain, remainder taken from reference TRBV30 and TRBJ2-7, is SQTIHQWPATLVQPVGSPLSLECTVEGTSNPNLYWYRQAAGRGLQLLFYSVGIGQISSEVPQNLSASRPQDRQFILSSKKLLLSDSGFYLCAWSGARVGTYEQYFGPGTRLTVT.

The V call is TRBV5-1, the J call TRBJ1-2; D gene ambiguous. Between the trimmed V and J ends, which lost 0 bases and 2 bases, there was a span of 17 bases. The CDR3 consists of 17 residues. Germline CDR1 and CDR2: SGHRS and YFSETQ. The CDR3 nucleotides are TGCGCCAGCAGCTTGGCCTTATCTGGCACCCCAAACTATGGCTACACCTTC. Its protein product is CASSLALSGTPNYGYTF.

CDR3 protein: CASTITTCALQETQYF. The CDR3 DNA is TGTGCCAGCACAATAACGACTTGCGCCCTCCAAGAGACCCAGTACTTC. This sequence joins TRBV19 and TRBJ2-5; D remains unclear. Germline loops: CDR1 LNHDA, CDR2 SQIVND (reference sequence). The CDR3 extends over 16 amino acids. Trimming left V 9 bases short and J 1 base short, with 21 bases between.

This clone was picked up many times. The chain carries TRBV19 and TRBJ1-1, with TRBD1 matching 9 bases. Trimming at V came to 5 bases and at J to 1 base, leaving 17 bases not matched to a gene. This CDR3 is 19 amino acids long. CDR1 and CDR2 (germline): LNHDA, SQIVND (reference sequence). The CDR3 region is CASSPHTGGAAVRNTEAFF. DNA for the CDR3: TGTGCCAGTAGTCCTCACACAGGGGGCGCAGCTGTAAGGAACACTGAAGCTTTCTTT.

This clone was observed at least ten times. The genes are TRBV7-2 and TRBJ2-7; no clear D. With 5 bases removed from V and 3 bases from J, the gap between germline ends came to 14 bases. The CDR3 extends over 14 amino acids. Germline CDR1 reads SGHTA; CDR2 reads FQGNSA. CDR3 amino acids: CASSRSTASYEQYF. Here the CDR3 DNA reads TGTGCCAGCAGCCGTTCTACAGCTAGCTACGAGCAGTACTTC.

This clone showed up many times. V is TRBV11-3 and J is TRBJ2-1, with D tentatively TRBD2 (6 bases). CDR3 size: 15 residues. Germline V gene lookup returns CDR1 SGHNT and CDR2 YENEEA. Between the trimmed V and J ends, which lost 5 bases and 5 bases, there was a span of 16 bases. The CDR3 bases are TGTGCCAGCAGCCGGACTAAAACAGGTAACAATGAGCAGTTCTTC. This encodes CASSRTKTGNNEQFF. Full variable domain (rest looked up from reference TRBV11-3 and TRBJ2-1): EAGVVQSPRYKIIEKKQPVAFWCNPISGHNTLYWYLQNLGQGPELLIRYENEEAVDDSQLPKDRFSAERLKGVDSTLKIQPAELGDSAVYLCASSRTKTGNNEQFFGPGTRLTVL.

This clone has only a few counts. The conserved phenylalanine or tryptophan normally closing the CDR3 is absent here, so this likely arose from a read error. The J gene is TRBJ2-7, the V gene TRBV28; 7 nucleotides match TRBD1. The V segment lost 2 bases and the J segment 7 bases; nucleotides outside the gene matches: 11. CDR3 length: 15 amino acids. Germline-derived CDR1 and CDR2 are MDHEN and SYDVKM. The CDR3 DNA sequence: TGTGCCAGCAGTTTAAGGTCAGGGGGAGCGAAAGAGCAGTACCTC. It encodes CASSLRSGGAKEQYL.

This clone was recorded at least ten times. CDR3 sequence: CASSGGVRQETQYF. CDR3 sequence (DNA): TGTGCCAGTAGTGGGGGAGTCCGGCAAGAGACCCAGTACTTC. J is TRBJ2-5 and V is TRBV19; TRBD1 or TRBD2 may be the D gene (5 bases each). V lost 5 bases to trimming and J lost 2 bases, with 12 bases between them. The germline V gene encodes CDR1 LNHDA and CDR2 SQIVND (reference sequence). The CDR3 runs 14 residues.

This clone was observed at least ten times. The gene calls are TRBV5-1 and TRBJ2-1; 10 nucleotides agree with TRBD2. Germline loops: CDR1 SGHRS, CDR2 YFSETQ. The CDR3 is made up of 15 amino acids. The V segment lost 0 bases and the J segment 10 bases; nucleotides outside the gene matches: 7. In nucleotides, the CDR3 is TGCGCCAGCAGCTTGGAGGAAGCGGGAGGGGGGGAGCAGTTCTTC. Its translation: CASSLEEAGGGEQFF. The whole variable domain, filled in from reference TRBV5-1 and TRBJ2-1, reads KAGVTQTPRYLIKTRGQQVTLSCSPISGHRSVSWYQQTPGQGLQFLFEYFSETQRNKGNFPGRFSGRQFSNSRSEMNVSTLELGDSALYLCASSLEEAGGGEQFFGPGTRLTVL.

This clone was detected ten times or more. This sequence joins TRBV6-1 and TRBJ2-4; D unclear. Trimming cost V 7 bases and J 0 bases, with 16 bases left between them. Germline CDR1 MNHNS, CDR2 SASEGT. CDR3 length: 16 amino acids. The CDR3 loop is CASIQDGFGAKNIQYF. Written as DNA, the CDR3 is TGTGCCAGCATTCAGGACGGTTTTGGAGCCAAAAACATTCAGTACTTC.

This clone was seen more than once but under ten times. The chain is built from TRBV4-1 and TRBJ2-1; weak D call: TRBD2 (6 bases). Germline CDR1 reads MGHRA; CDR2 reads YSYEKL. V was trimmed by 0 bases and J by 7 bases, leaving 19 bases between them. CDR3 size: 17 residues. The CDR3 DNA reads as TGCGCCAGCAGCCAAGATCTACTAGCTCGGGTGTTTAATGAGCAGTTCTTC. Its protein is CASSQDLLARVFNEQFF.

Comment on this clone: Compared with germline, one end of the junction differs, possibly owing to a read error. The rearrangement joins TRBV6-5 to TRBJ2-2, with D uncertain. The germline CDR1 and CDR2 sequences are MNHEY and SVGAGI. The CDR3 totals 12 residues. The CDR3 DNA follows: TGTGCCAGCAGTTACAGAGCCGGTGAGCTGTTTTTT. Amino acid sequence: CASSYRAGELFF.

This clone appeared a few times. V and J are TRBV15 and TRBJ1-5, with D uncertain. The germline V gene encodes CDR1 LNHNV and CDR2 YYDKDF (reference sequence). This CDR3 comprises 16 residues. The V end was cut by 0 bases, the J end by 2 bases, with 11 bases between. As DNA, the CDR3 is TGTGCCACCAGCAGAGAGTGGGCGGGCGGCAATCAGCCCCAGCATTTT. This codes for CATSREWAGGNQPQHF.

There are many counts of this clone. The same CDR3 can be traced to other DNA sequences in this sample. This chain connects TRBV5-1 to TRBJ2-3, with TRBD1 matching 7 bases. CDR1 SGHRS and CDR2 YFSETQ come from the germline V gene. The CDR3 totals 14 residues. V shed 4 bases and J 6 bases; nucleotides not matched to a gene: 8. The CDR3 sequence is CASSLGQVSDTQYF. As DNA, the CDR3 is TGCGCCAGCAGCCTCGGACAGGTTAGCGATACGCAGTATTTT.

Ten or more counts support this clone. The V and J genes are TRBV7-3 and TRBJ2-2; D perhaps matches TRBD2 (6 bases). Germline V gene data show CDR1 as SGHTA and CDR2 as FQGTGA. Trimming removed 3 bases from V and 6 bases from J, with 11 bases in between. This CDR3 spans 14 amino acids. The CDR3 loop reads CASSFLPGAGELFF. CDR3 bases: TGTGCCAGCAGCTTCCTACCGGGGGCCGGGGAGCTGTTTTTT.

This clone was picked up a small number of times. Germline is not matched at one junction end, which may reflect a read error. V usage is TRBV20-1 and J usage is TRBJ2-6; TRBD2 is a possible D gene (7 bases). Germline V gene data show CDR1 as DFQATT and CDR2 as SNEGSKA (reference sequence). The CDR3 runs 17 residues. The CDR3 sequence: CSSRGGGVPSGANVLTF. The CDR3 nucleotides are TGCAGTTCTAGAGGAGGGGGGGTCCCCTCTGGGGCCAACGTCCTGACTTTC.

The chain recombines TRBV6-2 or TRBV6-3 with TRBJ1-5; no reliable D call. V lost 4 bases, J lost 0 bases, and 7 bases lay in between. Germline CDR1 MNHEY, CDR2 SVGEGT. The CDR3 is 14 residues long. This chain's CDR3 is CASSSYISNQPQHF. The CDR3 nucleotides are TGTGCCAGCAGTTCCTACATTAGCAATCAGCCCCAGCATTTT.

As regards this clone: Given a much more abundant clone one base away, this may be a read error. The V gene is TRBV6-6, the J gene TRBJ1-4; D is unresolved. The CDR3 length is 15 residues. Per the germline V gene, CDR1 is MNHNY and CDR2 is SVGAGI (reference sequence). The CDR3 spells CVSSYSADYNEKLFF. The CDR3 DNA follows: TGTGTCAGCAGTTACTCGGCCGACTATAATGAAAAACTGTTTTTT.

This clone was seen a handful of times. The chain is built from TRBV9 and TRBJ1-1; D is uncertain. Trimming cost V 4 bases and J 1 base, with 17 bases left between them. In germline, CDR1 is SGDLS, CDR2 YYNGEE. The CDR3 is made up of 16 amino acids. The CDR3 nucleotides are TGTGCCAGCAGCCCCCCGGGGAGGGCTTCGAACACTGAAGCTTTCTTT. Residues: CASSPPGRASNTEAFF.

This clone has only a few counts. This clone may be a read error of a much larger clone one base away. CDR3 in amino acids: CVSSTDVLPTGELFF. CDR3 sequence (DNA): TGTGTCAGCAGCACGGACGTTCTGCCGACCGGGGAGCTGTTTTTT. This rearrangement joins TRBV7-2 to TRBJ2-2; D not resolved. The CDR3 runs to 15 residues. Germline V gene data show CDR1 as SGHTA and CDR2 as FQGNSA. Complete variable domain (other parts from reference TRBV7-2 and TRBJ2-2): GAGVSQSPSNKVTEKGKDVELRCDPISGHTALYWYRQSLGQGLEFLIYFQGNSAPDKSGLPSDRFSAERTGGSVSTLTIQRTQQEDSAVYLCVSSTDVLPTGELFFGEGSRLTVL.

This clone was found a few times. V and J are TRBV19 and TRBJ2-1, with D perhaps matching TRBD1 or TRBD2 (6 bases each). Germline V gene data show CDR1 as LNHDA and CDR2 as SQIVND (reference sequence). This CDR3 contains 20 residues. V lost 5 bases and J lost 4, with 30 bases in between. CDR3 sequence reads: CASSPPSGLGGLARYNEQFF. The CDR3 DNA follows: TGTGCCAGTAGTCCGCCCTCGGGCCTAGGGGGGCTTGCCCGGTACAATGAGCAGTTCTTC.

Turning to this clone: This may come from a read error, since a much larger clone is one base off. The V gene is TRBV7-2, the J gene TRBJ2-6, with 9 positions matching TRBD2. Germline CDR1 SGHTA, CDR2 FQGNSA. CDR3 size: 18 residues. In DNA form, the CDR3 reads TGTGCCAGCAGCTTAGTGGGCGGGAGGGCCACTGGGGCCAACGTCCTGACCTTC. Translation gives CASSLVGGRATGANVLTF.

This clone was counted at least ten times. This chain uses TRBV6-1 with TRBJ2-1, with 8 positions matching TRBD2. Losses at the gene ends were 6 bases for V and 2 bases for J; bases not matched to a gene: 12. This CDR3 spans 17 amino acids. CDR1 and CDR2 (germline): MNHNS, SASEGT. CDR3 sequence reads: CASSLTLLAGPYNEQFF. CDR3 nucleotide sequence: TGTGCCAGCAGCCTGACCCTCCTAGCGGGTCCCTACAATGAGCAGTTCTTC.

At least ten counts were recorded for this clone. The CDR3 region has the DNA TGCGCCAGCAGCGGAAAGGCTAAGACTTCACAATACGAGCAGTACTTC. It translates to CASSGKAKTSQYEQYF. The chain combines TRBV5-1 with TRBJ2-7; D unclear. The CDR3 is 16 amino acids. V lost 4 bases to trimming and J lost 4 bases, with 21 bases between them. The V gene's germline CDR1 is SGHRS and CDR2 YFSETQ.

This clone showed up just a few times. CDR3 bases: TGTGCCAGCAGTTTACAGGGCTATGGCTACACCTTC. Protein product: CASSLQGYGYTF. The chain has TRBV28 and TRBJ1-2; TRBD1 is a possible D gene (5 bases). V lost 2 bases and J 4 bases, leaving 5 bases between the germline ends. The CDR3 is 12 residues long. The germline CDR1 and CDR2 sequences are MDHEN and SYDVKM.

In its sample, this clone was seen many times. The rearrangement joins TRBV11-3 to TRBJ2-2; tentatively, D is TRBD1 or TRBD2 (5 bases each). Germline CDR1 and CDR2: SGHNT and YENEEA. V lost 3 bases, J lost 0 bases, and 17 bases lay in between. This CDR3 is built from 18 residues. In DNA, the CDR3 is TGTGCCAGCAGCTTTTCTTTGGGGACGGACTCGAACACCGGGGAGCTGTTTTTT. It codes for CASSFSLGTDSNTGELFF.